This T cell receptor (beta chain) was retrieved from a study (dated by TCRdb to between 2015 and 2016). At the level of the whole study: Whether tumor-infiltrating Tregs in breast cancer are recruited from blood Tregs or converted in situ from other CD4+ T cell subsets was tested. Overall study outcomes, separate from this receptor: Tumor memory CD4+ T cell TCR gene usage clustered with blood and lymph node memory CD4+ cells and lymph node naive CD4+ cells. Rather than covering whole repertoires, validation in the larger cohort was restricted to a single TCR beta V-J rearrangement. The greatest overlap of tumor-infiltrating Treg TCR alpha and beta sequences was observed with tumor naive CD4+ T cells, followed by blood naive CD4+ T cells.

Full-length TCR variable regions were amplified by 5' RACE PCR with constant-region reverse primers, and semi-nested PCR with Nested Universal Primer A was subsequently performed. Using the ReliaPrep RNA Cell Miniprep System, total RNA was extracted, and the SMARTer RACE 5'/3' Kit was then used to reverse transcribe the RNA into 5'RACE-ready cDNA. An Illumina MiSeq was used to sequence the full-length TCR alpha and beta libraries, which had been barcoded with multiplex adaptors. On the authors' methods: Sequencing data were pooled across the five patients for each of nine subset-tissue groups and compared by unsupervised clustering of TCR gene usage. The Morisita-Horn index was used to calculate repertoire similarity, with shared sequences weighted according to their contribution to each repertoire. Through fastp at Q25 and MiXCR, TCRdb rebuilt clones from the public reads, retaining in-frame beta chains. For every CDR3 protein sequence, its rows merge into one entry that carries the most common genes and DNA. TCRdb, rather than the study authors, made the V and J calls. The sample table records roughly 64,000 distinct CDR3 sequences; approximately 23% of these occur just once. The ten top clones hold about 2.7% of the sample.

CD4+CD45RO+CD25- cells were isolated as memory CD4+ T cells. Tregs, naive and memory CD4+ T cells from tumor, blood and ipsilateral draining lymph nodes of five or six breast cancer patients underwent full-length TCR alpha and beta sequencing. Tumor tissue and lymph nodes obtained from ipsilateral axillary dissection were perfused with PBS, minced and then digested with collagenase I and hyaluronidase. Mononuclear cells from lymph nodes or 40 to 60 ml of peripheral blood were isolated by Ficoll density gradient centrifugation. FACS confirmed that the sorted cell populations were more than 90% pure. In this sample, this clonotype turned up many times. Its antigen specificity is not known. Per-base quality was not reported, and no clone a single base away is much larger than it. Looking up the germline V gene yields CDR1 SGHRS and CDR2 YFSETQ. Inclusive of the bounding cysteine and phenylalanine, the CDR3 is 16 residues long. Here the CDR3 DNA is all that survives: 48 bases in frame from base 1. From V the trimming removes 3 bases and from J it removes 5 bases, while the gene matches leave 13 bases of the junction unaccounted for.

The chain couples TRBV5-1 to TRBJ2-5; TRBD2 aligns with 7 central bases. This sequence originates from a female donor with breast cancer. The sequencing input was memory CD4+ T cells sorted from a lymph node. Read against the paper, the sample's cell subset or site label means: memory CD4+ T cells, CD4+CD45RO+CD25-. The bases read TGCGCCAGCAGCTCCGGACTAGGCGCCAGGGCCGAGACCCAGTACTTC. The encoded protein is CASSSGLGARAETQYF.